This TCR beta chain emerged from a study of CD8 T cells in ankylosing spondylitis. Study observations and caveats: Among TCR beta sequences, a motif of roughly 8 highly homologous variants appeared characteristic of ankylosing spondylitis blood. The study looked at matched synovial fluid samples from ankylosing spondylitis patients. Disease-linked clones were reported to be significantly enriched there.

This clonotype was counted many times. Its antigen is as yet unknown. In TCRdb, the 5' RACE reads were re-called with MiXCR into one record per CDR3 protein. Of 200,000 to 250,000 distinct CDR3 sequences detected, 8% to 11% appear once; the ten largest clones hold roughly a fifth. The sequenced material came from blood, either unsorted or a sorted T cell fraction (not recorded which). The source is a male donor with ankylosing spondylitis or in good health (not recorded which).

CDR3 sequence (DNA): TGTGCCAGCAGTTCCCTGACCCCTCACGAGCAGTACTTC. Translating gives CASSSLTPHEQYF. The V and J genes are TRBV12-3 or TRBV12-4 and TRBJ2-7; D remains ambiguous. Trimming removed 4 bases from V and 5 bases from J, with 12 bases in between. The CDR3 covers 13 residues.